Below, 26 T cell receptor beta chains from the same sample are listed, as sequenced in a study of blood T cell repertoires in COVID-19. This table comes from immunoSEQ multiplex PCR, and its TCRdb copy is limited to in-frame clones, with some not included. Of approximately 110,000 clones in the sample, about 81% are singletons; the top ten hold 7.9%. The sequenced sample consisted of peripheral blood. Receptors were obtained from a man aged 65-85 years with acute or convalescent COVID-19.

This chain uses TRBV7-9 with TRBJ2-3; TRBD1 is a possible D gene (6 bases). This CDR3 has 16 residues. Per germline, CDR1 SEHNR and CDR2 FQNEAQ (reference sequence). Trimming removed 3 bases at V and 0 bases at J, with 13 bases between. This CDR3 is CASSLGVQGSTDTQYF. The CDR3 DNA follows: TGTGCCAGCAGCTTGGGTGTACAGGGTAGCACAGATACGCAGTATTTT.

This clone was picked up one time. V gene TRBV27 combines with J gene TRBJ1-5, with D unclear. V dropped 2 bases and J dropped 0 bases, with 11 bases sitting between them. CDR1 and CDR2 (germline): MNHEY, SMNVEV (reference sequence). The CDR3 extends over 16 amino acids. CDR3 sequence (DNA): TGTGCCAGCAGTTTAGGGAGCCGGATTAGCAATCAGCCCCAGCATTTT. Amino acid sequence: CASSLGSRISNQPQHF.

The chain is built from TRBV27 and TRBJ1-6; 7 nucleotides align to TRBD1. CDR1 is MNHEY, CDR2 SMNVEV, per germline (reference sequence). This CDR3 has 18 amino acids. V dropped 5 bases and J dropped 0; count of bases not matched to a gene: 10. CDR3 DNA sequence: TGTGCCAGCAGTACTGGGCGACAGGGAGACTCCTATAATTCACCCCTCCACTTT. Protein product: CASSTGRQGDSYNSPLHF.

Many counts were recorded for this clone. This same CDR3 is encoded by further DNA sequences in the sample. CDR3 DNA sequence: TGTGCCAGCAGTTACTCAGGACAGTCCAATCAGCCCCAGCATTTT. Translating it yields CASSYSGQSNQPQHF. This chain connects TRBV6-5 to TRBJ1-5; tentative D call: TRBD1 (6 bases). This CDR3 has 15 residues. V gave up 0 bases and J gave up 3 bases, with 9 bases separating them. Germline lookup yields CDR1 MNHEY and CDR2 SVGAGI.

The chain links TRBV11-2 to TRBJ2-6, with D possibly TRBD2 on 6 matching bases. Germline-derived CDR1 and CDR2 are SGHAT and FQNNGV. The CDR3 sequence is 15 residues long. With 4 bases removed from V and 4 bases from J, the gap between germline ends came to 11 bases. DNA of the CDR3: TGTGCCAGCAGCTCCGGGAGATCCGGGGCCAACGTCCTGACTTTC. Translated: CASSSGRSGANVLTF. Full variable domain (outside the CDR3, taken from reference TRBV11-2 and TRBJ2-6): EAGVAQSPRYKIIEKRQSVAFWCNPISGHATLYWYQQILGQGPKLLIQFQNNGVVDDSQLPKDRFSAERLKGVDSTLKIQPAKLEDSAVYLCASSSGRSGANVLTFGAGSRLTVL.

J is TRBJ2-1 and V is TRBV6-5; 11 bases are shared with TRBD2. This CDR3 contains 16 residues. Germline assignment: CDR1 MNHEY and CDR2 SVGAGI. J was trimmed by 3 bases and V by 2 bases; bases with no gene match: 3. CDR3: CASSYGGTSGYNEQFF. The CDR3 DNA reads as TGTGCCAGCAGTTACGGAGGGACTAGCGGCTACAATGAGCAGTTCTTC.

The rearrangement joins TRBV5-5 to TRBJ1-6; 8 bases match TRBD1. Losses at the gene ends were 0 bases for V and 10 bases for J; bases not matched to a gene: 12. This CDR3 comprises 17 residues. The germline V gene encodes CDR1 SGHKS and CDR2 YYEKEE (reference sequence). CDR3 protein: CASSLGNQGAAGSPLHF. The CDR3 DNA reads as TGTGCCAGCAGCTTGGGGAATCAGGGGGCTGCAGGGTCACCCCTCCACTTT.

The chain recombines TRBV6-5 with TRBJ2-1, with 11 positions matching TRBD2. The V gene's germline CDR1 is MNHEY and CDR2 SVGAGI. This CDR3 comprises 15 residues. Trimming removed 5 bases from V and 3 bases from J; junction bases left unmatched: 3. The CDR3 protein is CASSRLAGGYNEQFF. Here the CDR3 DNA reads TGTGCCAGCAGTCGGCTAGCGGGAGGCTACAATGAGCAGTTCTTC.

The V and J genes are TRBV18 and TRBJ1-1; D perhaps matches TRBD1 (5 bases). V lost 3 bases, J lost 5 bases, and 13 bases lay in between. The CDR3 sequence is 14 residues long. Germline V gene data show CDR1 as KGHSH and CDR2 as LQKENI. CDR3 in DNA: TGTGCCAGCTCACCCGTTACGGGGGTAACTGAAGCTTTCTTT. This translates into CASSPVTGVTEAFF.

V is TRBV6-5 and J is TRBJ2-2, with 9 bases that match TRBD1. This CDR3 comprises 14 residues. Germline V lookup: CDR1 MNHEY, CDR2 SVGAGI. Germline trimming cut 7 bases from V and 7 bases from J; bases unmatched to any gene: 7. CDR3 in amino acids: CASTGTGFNGELFF. CDR3 DNA: TGTGCCAGCACCGGGACAGGGTTCAACGGGGAGCTGTTTTTT.

The chain links TRBV5-4 to TRBJ2-3; tentative D call: TRBD2 (5 bases). Trimming took off 1 base at V and 4 bases at J, with 7 bases between the two ends. The CDR3 is 13 amino acids. Germline V lookup: CDR1 SGHNT, CDR2 YYREEE (reference sequence). CDR3 amino acids: CASSLPAADTQYF. The CDR3 nucleotides read TGTGCCAGCAGCTTGCCAGCGGCAGATACGCAGTATTTT.

Only a few counts were recorded for this clone. The chain's CDR3 is CASSSHQGAGEKLFF. DNA for the CDR3: TGTGCCAGCAGTTCTCACCAGGGGGCAGGTGAAAAACTGTTTTTT. The chain recombines TRBV28 with TRBJ1-4; 8 positions match TRBD1. The CDR3 loop spans 15 amino acids. V lost 4 bases to trimming and J lost 7 bases; unmatched junction nucleotides: 8. The germline CDR1 and CDR2 sequences are MDHEN and SYDVKM.

This sequence joins TRBV30 and TRBJ1-2; 8 nucleotides align to TRBD1. V trimming: 3 bases; J trimming: 4 bases; junction bases outside the gene matches: 10. Germline assignment: CDR1 GTSNPN and CDR2 SVGIG (reference sequence). This CDR3 comprises 15 residues. The CDR3 spells CAWRANTGQAYGYTF. The CDR3 coding sequence is TGTGCCTGGAGAGCAAATACGGGACAGGCCTATGGCTACACCTTC. The complete variable domain, with remaining parts taken from reference TRBV30 and TRBJ1-2, reads SQTIHQWPATLVQPVGSPLSLECTVEGTSNPNLYWYRQAAGRGLQLLFYSVGIGQISSEVPQNLSASRPQDRQFILSSKKLLLSDSGFYLCAWRANTGQAYGYTFGSGTRLTVV.

This clone showed up just once. The rearrangement links TRBV10-2 to TRBJ1-1; 8 bases are a match to TRBD1. The CDR3 is 15 residues long. In germline, CDR1 is WSHSY, CDR2 SAAADI. Losses at the gene ends were 6 bases for V and 3 bases for J; bases not matched to a gene: 9. CDR3 region: CASRLQKDRDTEAFF. In DNA form, the CDR3 reads TGCGCCAGCAGATTACAAAAGGACAGGGACACTGAAGCTTTCTTT.

The chain is built from TRBV7-9 and TRBJ2-7, with 7 nucleotides matching TRBD1. Germline CDR1 reads SEHNR; CDR2 reads FQNEAQ (reference sequence). J was trimmed by 7 bases and V by 5 bases; bases with no gene match: 14. The CDR3 consists of 15 residues. CDR3 protein: CASSRIQGQTPEQYF. The DNA of the CDR3 is TGTGCCAGCAGCCGAATACAGGGACAGACCCCAGAGCAGTACTTC.

The chain is built from TRBV2 and TRBJ1-5, with D hard to call. The CDR3 is made up of 14 amino acids. The ends were cut back, 4 bases at V and 0 bases at J, with 7 bases in the middle. Germline V gene lookup returns CDR1 SNHLY and CDR2 FYNNEI. The CDR3 spells CASSAQVSNQPQHF. CDR3 in DNA: TGTGCCAGCAGTGCCCAGGTTAGCAATCAGCCCCAGCATTTT.

In its sample, this clone was seen a few times. Here the CDR3 reads CAISESRAGANVLTF. For the CDR3, the DNA is TGTGCCATCAGTGAGTCCCGCGCTGGGGCCAACGTCCTGACTTTC. This chain connects TRBV10-3 to TRBJ2-6, with D uncertain. The V and J ends lost 0 bases and 2 bases respectively, with 5 bases between them. This CDR3 has 15 residues. From germline, CDR1 is ENHRY and CDR2 SYGVKD.

The chain joins TRBV10-3 to TRBJ1-2; TRBD1 is a possible D gene (5 bases). The CDR3 sequence is 19 residues long. The germline V gene encodes CDR1 ENHRY and CDR2 SYGVKD. V was shortened by 0 bases and J by 1 base, with 21 bases between the two germline ends. DNA for the CDR3: TGTGCCATCAGTGAGTCTTCTGGAAGTGGGGCGACCATTAACTATGGCTACACCTTC. Its translation is CAISESSGSGATINYGYTF.

The J gene is TRBJ1-5, the V gene TRBV7-8, with TRBD1 matching 8 bases. Losses at the gene ends were 3 bases for V and 0 bases for J; bases not matched to a gene: 10. This CDR3 spans 18 amino acids. The germline gives CDR1 SGHVS, CDR2 FQNEAQ. CDR3: CASSLLGRQGASNQPQHF. DNA for the CDR3: TGTGCCAGCAGCTTGTTGGGGCGTCAGGGGGCTAGCAATCAGCCCCAGCATTTT. Together with reference TRBV7-8 and TRBJ1-5, the CDR3 gives the full variable domain: GAGVSQSPRYKVAKRGQDVALRCDPISGHVSLFWYQQALGQGPEFLTYFQNEAQLDKSGLPSDRFFAERPEGSVSTLKIQRTQQEDSAVYLCASSLLGRQGASNQPQHFGDGTRLSIL.

This rearrangement joins TRBV5-1 to TRBJ2-2, with D possibly being TRBD2 (7 bases). Germline V lookup: CDR1 SGHRS, CDR2 YFSETQ. This CDR3 spans 16 amino acids. V dropped 2 bases and J dropped 2 bases, with 13 bases sitting between them. CDR3: CASSLTGRGNTGELFF. The CDR3 DNA sequence: TGCGCCAGCAGCTTAACAGGGAGGGGTAACACCGGGGAGCTGTTTTTT.

The V gene is TRBV5-4, the J gene TRBJ2-6, with D maybe TRBD1 (5 bases). Trimming shortened V by 0 bases and J by 0 bases, and 7 bases separated the two germline ends. Germline V gene data show CDR1 as SGHNT and CDR2 as YYREEE (reference sequence). The CDR3 extends over 16 amino acids. CDR3 loop: CASSLGQSSGANVLTF. The CDR3 nucleotides read TGTGCCAGCAGCTTGGGACAGAGCTCTGGGGCCAACGTCCTGACTTTC.

The chain is built from TRBV10-1 and TRBJ1-3; possible D gene TRBD1, 6 bases. CDR3 length: 14 amino acids. V was trimmed by 6 bases and J by 0 bases, leaving 9 bases between them. CDR1 is WNHNN, CDR2 SYGVQD, per germline (reference sequence). CDR3 residues: CASSRGTSGNTIYF. CDR3 DNA sequence: TGCGCCAGCAGCAGGGGTACCTCTGGAAACACCATATATTTT.

J is TRBJ1-3 and V is TRBV28; D is unresolved. Between the trimmed V and J ends, which lost 1 base and 16 bases, there was a span of 14 bases. From germline, CDR1 is MDHEN and CDR2 SYDVKM. The CDR3 contains 12 residues. This CDR3 reads CASSLYGRVPYF. The CDR3 nucleotides read TGTGCCAGCAGTTTATATGGGAGGGTCCCCTATTTT.

This rearrangement joins TRBV2 to TRBJ1-2; D gene uncertain. The V end was cut by 8 bases, the J end by 5 bases, with 18 bases between. The CDR3 covers 14 residues. The germline V gene has CDR1 SNHLY and CDR2 FYNNEI. CDR3 sequence (DNA): TGTGCCAGCCGAAAGTCAGGTACTAGTTATGGCTACACCTTC. Translating gives CASRKSGTSYGYTF.

This clone occurred a few times. V usage is TRBV19 and J usage is TRBJ1-5, with TRBD1 matching over 11 bases. Germline CDR1 reads LNHDA; CDR2 reads SQIVND (reference sequence). Trimming removed 5 bases from V and 5 bases from J; junction bases left unmatched: 8. The CDR3 is made up of 16 amino acids. The CDR3 DNA follows: TGTGCCAGTAGTGGGCTGGGACAGGGGGTCGATCAGCCCCAGCATTTT. It encodes CASSGLGQGVDQPQHF.

This clone was detected a few times. The rearrangement joins TRBV28 to TRBJ2-1; 12 positions match TRBD1. Per the germline V gene, CDR1 is MDHEN and CDR2 is SYDVKM. This CDR3 has 16 amino acids. The ends lost 10 bases at V and 7 bases at J; junction bases unmatched: 14. This CDR3 is CATKGLGTGGKNEQFF. DNA of the CDR3: TGTGCCACCAAGGGTCTAGGGACAGGGGGCAAGAATGAGCAGTTCTTC.